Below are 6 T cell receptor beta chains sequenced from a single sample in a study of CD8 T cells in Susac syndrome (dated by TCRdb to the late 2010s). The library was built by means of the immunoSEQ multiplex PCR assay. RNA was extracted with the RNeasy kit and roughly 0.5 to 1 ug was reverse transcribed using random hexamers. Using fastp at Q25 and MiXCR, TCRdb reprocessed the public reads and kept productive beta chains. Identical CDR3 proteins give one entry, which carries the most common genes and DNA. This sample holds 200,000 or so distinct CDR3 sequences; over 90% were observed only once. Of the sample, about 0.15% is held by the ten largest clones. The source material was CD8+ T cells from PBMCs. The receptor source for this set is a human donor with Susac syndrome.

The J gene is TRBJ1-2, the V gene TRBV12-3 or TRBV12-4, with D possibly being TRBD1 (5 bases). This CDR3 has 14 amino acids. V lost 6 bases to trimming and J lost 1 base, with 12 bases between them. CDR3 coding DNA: TGTGCCAGCAGACCCGACAGCTTTAACTATGGCTACACCTTC. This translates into CASRPDSFNYGYTF.

The CDR3 DNA sequence: TGTGCCAGCAGTTACTCGAACTTAGACGCTGAGCAGTTCTTC. Protein product: CASSYSNLDAEQFF. The chain combines TRBV6-5 with TRBJ2-1, with no clear D. The CDR3 totals 14 residues. V lost 0 bases and J 9 bases, leaving 12 bases between the germline ends. The germline CDR1 and CDR2 sequences are MNHEY and SVGAGI.

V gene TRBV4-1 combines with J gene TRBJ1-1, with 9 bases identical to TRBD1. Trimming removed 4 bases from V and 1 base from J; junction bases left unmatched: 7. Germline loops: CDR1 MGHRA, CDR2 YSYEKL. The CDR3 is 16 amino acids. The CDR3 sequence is CASSRLLGQGNTEAFF. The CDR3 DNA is TGCGCCAGCAGCCGACTACTGGGACAGGGGAACACTGAAGCTTTCTTT.

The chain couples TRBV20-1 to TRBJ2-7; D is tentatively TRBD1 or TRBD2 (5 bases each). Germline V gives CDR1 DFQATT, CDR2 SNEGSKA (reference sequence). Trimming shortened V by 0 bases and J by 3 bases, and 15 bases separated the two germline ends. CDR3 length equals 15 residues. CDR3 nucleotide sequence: TGCAGTGCTAGAGATAGGGACGGGAAAAACTACGAGCAGTACTTC. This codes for CSARDRDGKNYEQYF.

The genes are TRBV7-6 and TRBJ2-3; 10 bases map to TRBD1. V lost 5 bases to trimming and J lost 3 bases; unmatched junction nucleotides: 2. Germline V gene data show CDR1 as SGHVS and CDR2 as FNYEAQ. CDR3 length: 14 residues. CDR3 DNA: TGTGCCAGCAGCGGGGGACAGGGGACAGATACGCAGTATTTT. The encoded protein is CASSGGQGTDTQYF.

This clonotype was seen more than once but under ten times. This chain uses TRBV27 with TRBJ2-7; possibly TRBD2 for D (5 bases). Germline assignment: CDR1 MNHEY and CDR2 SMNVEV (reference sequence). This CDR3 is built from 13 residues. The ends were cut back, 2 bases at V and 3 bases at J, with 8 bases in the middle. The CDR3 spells CASSLDGGYEQYF. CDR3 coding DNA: TGTGCCAGCAGTTTAGACGGAGGCTACGAGCAGTACTTC.